This paragraph covers one T cell receptor beta chain sequence. Its antigen is unknown. This may be a read error, as it is one base from a much larger clone. The CDR3, from cysteine to phenylalanine, totals 21 residues. Solely the CDR3 DNA is kept, with 63 bases framed from the first base. Trimming accounts for 4 bases at V and 0 bases at J, while the number of junction bases matched to no gene is 20. The germline V gene gives CDR1 as MGHRA and CDR2 as YSYEKL. Starting from 450 to 500 ng total RNA, TCRbeta-specific cDNA was produced by reverse transcription with a constant-region primer and ProtoScript II reverse transcriptase. The TCRbeta libraries were prepared through three rounds of nested multiplex PCR following a slightly modified ARM-PCR procedure. Each of the first two PCR rounds ran for about 9 cycles and used multiplex TRBV1-TRBV30 forward primers together with a Cbeta reverse primer. Sample barcodes and Illumina adapters were attached in a final 25-cycle PCR using Deep VentR polymerase. Before sequencing, amplicons between 200 and 500 bp were purified from gel using a QIAquick gel extraction kit. An Illumina HiSeq 2500 was used to sequence the TCRbeta amplicons with 250-bp paired-end reads. Processing in the source paper ran as follows. Quality trimming of reads was performed with Trimmomatic v0.33, and paired reads were merged with FLASH v1.2.11 so that full CDR3 sequences could be recovered. V, D and J germline segments were assigned to the rearranged TCRbeta sequences by MiGEC v1.2.1b. VDJtools v1.0.0 computed clonotype statistics and Shannon-Wiener diversity indices. To cut down on sampling bias, every analysis after diversity analysis relied on just the 250 most abundant clonotypes from each sample. TCRdb itself trimmed the public reads at Q25 with fastp, ran MiXCR and retained productive beta chains. Entries that share a CDR3 protein sequence are merged under the most common genes and DNA. The V and J calls reflect TCRdb's pipeline rather than the authors' work. The sample yields 300,000 to 400,000 distinct CDR3 sequences; roughly two thirds were counted once. The leading ten clones occupy 5.5% to 8% of the sample.

The data were obtained in a study of tumor-infiltrating lymphocytes in primary liver carcinoma (dated by TCRdb to the late 2010s). With regard to the full study: Roughly 5 patients with histopathologically diagnosed primary liver carcinoma underwent surgical resection in China between late 2015 and 2016. Hepatocellular carcinoma (four) or combined HCC and intrahepatic cholangiocarcinoma (one) was present in the five patients, who were three men and two women aged 30 to 69 years. The five patients had tumors staged T1-T3 N0M0, with maximum diameters ranging from roughly 4.2 to 10 cm. Samples yielded roughly 3.65 to 7.5 million productive TCRbeta reads; read depth did not differ significantly between tissue types. The study combined TCRbeta repertoire sequencing, expression microarrays and whole-exome sequencing across five regions of each liver tumor, with adjacent normal tissue and blood. A total of 35 specimens from 5 patients underwent TCRbeta repertoire sequencing, comprising around 25 tumor regions, 5 adjacent noncancerous liver tissues and 5 peripheral blood samples. Repertoires from technical replicates were highly reproducible, with mean shared-clone rates about 0.91 and correlation coefficients above 0.98.

Blood RNA was extracted from unsorted whole blood with TRIzol reagent; germline DNA came from the DNeasy Blood & Tissue kit. At the time of sampling, the patients were treatment-naive and had chronic HBV infection. Before surgery, approximately 3.6 milliliters of peripheral blood were drawn into K2EDTA tubes. Overall study results and their limits: Consistent with antigen-driven expansion, pairs of tumor regions showed higher repertoire overlap (mean roughly 35%) than either tumor-adjacent pairs (about 17%) or tumor-blood pairs (roughly 14%). Bulk unsorted samples precluded comparing CD4+ and CD8+ T cell repertoires. Because only the TCR beta chain was sequenced and unpaired alpha chains were not captured, true repertoire diversity is likely underestimated. The study included only a few patients, and the authors note findings should be validated in a larger study. The top 250 clones accounted for a significantly greater share of the repertoire in tumors than in blood (p = 0.039).

The clonotype comes from a man aged 35 to 55 with primary liver carcinoma and hepatitis B virus infection. The sequenced sample consisted of peripheral blood. Rearrangement joined TRBV4-1 to TRBJ2-7, with 11 middle bases fitting TRBD2. Read as DNA, the sequence is TGCGCCAGCAGCCCAAAAAGCAACCAGGGACTAGCGGCAAGGAGCTCCTACGAGCAGTACTTC. Its product reads: CASSPKSNQGLAARSSYEQYF.